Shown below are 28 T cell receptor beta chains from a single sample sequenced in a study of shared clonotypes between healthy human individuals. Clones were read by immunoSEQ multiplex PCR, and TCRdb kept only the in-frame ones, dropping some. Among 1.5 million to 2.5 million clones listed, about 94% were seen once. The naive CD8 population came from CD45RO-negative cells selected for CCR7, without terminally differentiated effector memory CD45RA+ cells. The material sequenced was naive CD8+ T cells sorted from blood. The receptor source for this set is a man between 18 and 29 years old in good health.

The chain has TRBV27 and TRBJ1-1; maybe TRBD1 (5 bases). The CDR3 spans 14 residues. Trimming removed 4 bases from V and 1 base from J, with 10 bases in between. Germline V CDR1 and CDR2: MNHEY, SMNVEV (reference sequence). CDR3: CASSSSTENTEAFF. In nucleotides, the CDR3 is TGTGCCAGCAGTTCGTCGACAGAGAACACTGAAGCTTTCTTT.

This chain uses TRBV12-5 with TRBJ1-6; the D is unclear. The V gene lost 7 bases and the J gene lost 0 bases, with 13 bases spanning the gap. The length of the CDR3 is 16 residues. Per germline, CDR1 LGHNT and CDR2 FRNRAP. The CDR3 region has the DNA TGTGCTAGTGCTCCTGGATGGAGCTCCTATAATTCACCCCTCCACTTT. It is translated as CASAPGWSSYNSPLHF.

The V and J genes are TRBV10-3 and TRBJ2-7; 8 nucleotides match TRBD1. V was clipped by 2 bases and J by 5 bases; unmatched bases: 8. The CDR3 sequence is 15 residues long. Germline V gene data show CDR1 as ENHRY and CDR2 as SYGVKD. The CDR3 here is CAISEGTGLSHEQYF. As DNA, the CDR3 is TGTGCCATCAGTGAGGGGACAGGTTTAAGCCACGAGCAGTACTTC.

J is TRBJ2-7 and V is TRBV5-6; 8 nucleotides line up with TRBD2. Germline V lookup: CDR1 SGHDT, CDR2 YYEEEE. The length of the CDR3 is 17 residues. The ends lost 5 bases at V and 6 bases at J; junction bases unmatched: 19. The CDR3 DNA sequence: TGTGCCAGCAGTCGACCCCCCGGGGGGGACGGAGACCCCGAGCAGTACTTC. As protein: CASSRPPGGDGDPEQYF.

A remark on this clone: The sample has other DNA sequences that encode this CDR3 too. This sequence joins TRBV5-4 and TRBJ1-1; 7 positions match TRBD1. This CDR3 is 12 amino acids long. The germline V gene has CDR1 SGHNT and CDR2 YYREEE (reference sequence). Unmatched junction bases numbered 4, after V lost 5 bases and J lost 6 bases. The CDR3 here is CASSWGTAEAFF. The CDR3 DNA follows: TGTGCCAGCAGTTGGGGGACAGCTGAAGCTTTCTTT. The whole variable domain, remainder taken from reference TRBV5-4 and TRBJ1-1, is ETGVTQSPTHLIKTRGQQVTLRCSSQSGHNTVSWYQQALGQGPQFIFQYYREEENGRGNFPPRFSGLQFPNYSSELNVNALELDDSALYLCASSWGTAEAFFGQGTRLTVV.

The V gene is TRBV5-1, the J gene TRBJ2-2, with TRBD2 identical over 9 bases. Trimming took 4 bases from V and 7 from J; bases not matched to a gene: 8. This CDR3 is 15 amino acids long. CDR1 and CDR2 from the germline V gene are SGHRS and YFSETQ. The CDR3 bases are TGCGCCAGCAGCCCGGGACTAGCTTTGATCGGGGAGCTGTTTTTT. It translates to CASSPGLALIGELFF. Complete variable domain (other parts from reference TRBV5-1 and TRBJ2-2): KAGVTQTPRYLIKTRGQQVTLSCSPISGHRSVSWYQQTPGQGLQFLFEYFSETQRNKGNFPGRFSGRQFSNSRSEMNVSTLELGDSALYLCASSPGLALIGELFFGEGSRLTVL.

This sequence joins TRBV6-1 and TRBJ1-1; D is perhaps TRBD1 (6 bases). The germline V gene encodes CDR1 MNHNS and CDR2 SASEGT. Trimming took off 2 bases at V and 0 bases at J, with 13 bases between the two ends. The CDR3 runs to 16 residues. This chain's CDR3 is CASSEFGGTLNTEAFF. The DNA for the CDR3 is TGTGCCAGCAGTGAATTTGGGGGCACACTGAACACTGAAGCTTTCTTT.

The DNA of the CDR3 is TGTGCCAGCTCACCATATGAGGACAGGGTCGACGAGCAGTACTTC. The encoded protein is CASSPYEDRVDEQYF. The rearrangement joins TRBV18 to TRBJ2-7, with TRBD1 matching over 8 bases. V shed 2 bases and J 5 bases; nucleotides not matched to a gene: 8. CDR1 and CDR2 (germline): KGHSH, LQKENI. The CDR3 runs to 15 residues.

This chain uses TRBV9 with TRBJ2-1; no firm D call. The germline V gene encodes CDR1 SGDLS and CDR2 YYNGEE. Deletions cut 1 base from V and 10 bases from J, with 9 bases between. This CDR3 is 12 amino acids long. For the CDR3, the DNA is TGTGCCAGCAGCGTACCCGAAGGGGAGCAGTTCTTC. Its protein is CASSVPEGEQFF.

Here the CDR3 DNA reads TGTGCCAGCCTCTACGGAAAATCCTCCTATAATTCACCCCTCCACTTT. Protein: CASLYGKSSYNSPLHF. The J gene is TRBJ1-6, the V gene TRBV2, with D hard to call. Trimming left V 8 bases short and J 0 bases short, with 14 bases between. The CDR3 covers 16 residues. Germline-derived CDR1 and CDR2 are SNHLY and FYNNEI.

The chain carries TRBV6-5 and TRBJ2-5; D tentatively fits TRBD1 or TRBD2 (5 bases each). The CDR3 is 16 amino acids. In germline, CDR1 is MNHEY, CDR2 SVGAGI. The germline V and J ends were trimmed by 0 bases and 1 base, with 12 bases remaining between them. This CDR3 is CASSYSKPGTQETQYF. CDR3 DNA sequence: TGTGCCAGCAGTTACTCGAAACCGGGGACCCAAGAGACCCAGTACTTC.

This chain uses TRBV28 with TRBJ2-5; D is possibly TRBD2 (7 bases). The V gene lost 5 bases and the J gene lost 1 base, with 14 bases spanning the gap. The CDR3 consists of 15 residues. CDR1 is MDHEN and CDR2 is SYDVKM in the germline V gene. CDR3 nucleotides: TGTGCCAGCAGTCTAGGGGGGGCCTTCCAAGAGACCCAGTACTTC. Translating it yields CASSLGGAFQETQYF.

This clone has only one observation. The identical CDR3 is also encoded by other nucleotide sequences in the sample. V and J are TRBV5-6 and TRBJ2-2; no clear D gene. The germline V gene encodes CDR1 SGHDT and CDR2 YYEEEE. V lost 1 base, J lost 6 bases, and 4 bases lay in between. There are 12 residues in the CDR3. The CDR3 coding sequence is TGTGCCAGCAGCTTGTTAGCCGGGGAGCTGTTTTTT. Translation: CASSLLAGELFF.

The CDR3 spells CASGPGRITYEQYF. The CDR3 DNA sequence: TGTGCCAGCGGCCCGGGGCGCATCACCTACGAGCAGTACTTC. V is TRBV6-5 and J is TRBJ2-7, with D perhaps matching TRBD1 or TRBD2 (5 bases each). The CDR3 length is 14 residues. Germline loops: CDR1 MNHEY, CDR2 SVGAGI. The V end lost 8 bases, the J end lost 2 bases, and 16 bases lay between the germline ends.

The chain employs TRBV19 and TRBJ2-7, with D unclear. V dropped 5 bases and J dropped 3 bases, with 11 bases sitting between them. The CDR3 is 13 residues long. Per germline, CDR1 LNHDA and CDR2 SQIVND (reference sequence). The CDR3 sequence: CASSSRGLYEQYF. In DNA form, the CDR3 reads TGTGCCAGTAGTTCTAGAGGCCTCTACGAGCAGTACTTC. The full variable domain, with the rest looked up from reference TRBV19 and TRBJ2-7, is DGGITQSPKYLFRKEGQNVTLSCEQNLNHDAMYWYRQDPGQGLRLIYYSQIVNDFQKGDIAEGYSVSREKKESFPLTVTSAQKNPTAFYLCASSSRGLYEQYFGPGTRLTVT.

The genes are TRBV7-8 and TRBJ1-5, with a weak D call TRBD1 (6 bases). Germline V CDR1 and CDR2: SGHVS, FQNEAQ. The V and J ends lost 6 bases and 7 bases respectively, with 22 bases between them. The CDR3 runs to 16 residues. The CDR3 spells CASSLPGGRAAQPQHF. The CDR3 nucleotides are TGTGCCAGCAGTCTCCCCGGGGGCAGGGCTGCCCAGCCCCAGCATTTT.

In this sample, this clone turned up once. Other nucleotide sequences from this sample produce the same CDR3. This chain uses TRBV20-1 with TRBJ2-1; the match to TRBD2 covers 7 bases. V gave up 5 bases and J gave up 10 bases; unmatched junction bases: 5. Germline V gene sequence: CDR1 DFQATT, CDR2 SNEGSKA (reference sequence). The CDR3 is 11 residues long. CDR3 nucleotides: TGCAGTGCTTCGGGGGGTGGGGAGCAGTTCTTC. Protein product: CSASGGGEQFF.

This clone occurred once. The CDR3 coding sequence is TGTGCCAGCAGCTTGCTTGGCGGGAGGAGTGTGTGGAATGAGCAGTTCTTC. This translates into CASSLLGGRSVWNEQFF. The rearrangement links TRBV5-6 to TRBJ2-1; 8 nucleotides agree with TRBD2. The CDR3 sequence is 17 residues long. J was trimmed by 7 bases and V by 1 base; bases with no gene match: 13. Germline CDR1 is SGHDT and CDR2 is YYEEEE.

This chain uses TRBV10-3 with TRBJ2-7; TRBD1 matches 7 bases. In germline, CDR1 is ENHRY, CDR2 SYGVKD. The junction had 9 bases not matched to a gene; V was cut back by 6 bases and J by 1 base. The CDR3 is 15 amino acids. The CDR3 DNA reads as TGTGCCATCAGCGATGAAGTGACAGGGTCCTACGAGCAGTACTTC. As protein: CAISDEVTGSYEQYF.

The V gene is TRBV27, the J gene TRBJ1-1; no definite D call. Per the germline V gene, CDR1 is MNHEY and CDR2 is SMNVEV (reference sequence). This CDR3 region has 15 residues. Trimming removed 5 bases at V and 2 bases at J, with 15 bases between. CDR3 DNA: TGTGCCAGCAGTATAACCCCGACGGTTAACACTGAAGCTTTCTTT. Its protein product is CASSITPTVNTEAFF.

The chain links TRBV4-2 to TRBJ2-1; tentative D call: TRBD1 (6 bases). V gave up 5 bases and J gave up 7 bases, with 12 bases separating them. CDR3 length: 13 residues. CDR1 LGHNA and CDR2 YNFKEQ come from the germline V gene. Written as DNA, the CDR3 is TGTGCCAGCAGCTGGGGACAACCAAATGAGCAGTTCTTC. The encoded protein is CASSWGQPNEQFF.

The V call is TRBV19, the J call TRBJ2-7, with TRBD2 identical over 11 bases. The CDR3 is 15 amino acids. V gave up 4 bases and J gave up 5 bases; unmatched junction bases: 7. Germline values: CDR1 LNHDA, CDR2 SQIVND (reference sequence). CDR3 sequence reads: CASSTSTSGGNEQYF. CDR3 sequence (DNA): TGTGCCAGTAGTACCTCAACTAGCGGGGGCAACGAGCAGTACTTC.

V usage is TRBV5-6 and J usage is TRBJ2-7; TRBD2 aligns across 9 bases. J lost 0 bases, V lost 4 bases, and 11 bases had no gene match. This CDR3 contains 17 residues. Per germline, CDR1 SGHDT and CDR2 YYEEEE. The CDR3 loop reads CASSPDPGTSPSYEQYF. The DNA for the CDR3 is TGTGCCAGCAGCCCCGACCCGGGGACTAGCCCCTCCTACGAGCAGTACTTC.

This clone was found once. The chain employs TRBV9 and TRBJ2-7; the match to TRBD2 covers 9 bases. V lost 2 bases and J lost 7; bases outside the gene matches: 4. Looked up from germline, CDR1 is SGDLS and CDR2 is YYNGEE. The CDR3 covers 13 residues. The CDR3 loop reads CASSVAGLAEQYF. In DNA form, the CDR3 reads TGTGCCAGCAGCGTTGCAGGACTAGCGGAGCAGTACTTC.

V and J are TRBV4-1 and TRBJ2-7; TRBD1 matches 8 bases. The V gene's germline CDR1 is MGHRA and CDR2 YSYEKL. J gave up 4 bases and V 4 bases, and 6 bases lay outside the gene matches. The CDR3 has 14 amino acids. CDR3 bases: TGCGCCAGCAGCCCCGGACAGGGAATGTACGAGCAGTACTTC. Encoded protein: CASSPGQGMYEQYF.

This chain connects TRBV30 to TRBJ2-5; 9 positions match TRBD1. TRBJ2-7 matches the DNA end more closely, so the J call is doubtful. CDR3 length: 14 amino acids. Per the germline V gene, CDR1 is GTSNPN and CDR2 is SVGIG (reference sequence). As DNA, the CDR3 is TGTGCCTGGAGTGTATTGGGACAGGGTTACGAGCAGTACTTC. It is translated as CAWSVLGQGYEQYF.

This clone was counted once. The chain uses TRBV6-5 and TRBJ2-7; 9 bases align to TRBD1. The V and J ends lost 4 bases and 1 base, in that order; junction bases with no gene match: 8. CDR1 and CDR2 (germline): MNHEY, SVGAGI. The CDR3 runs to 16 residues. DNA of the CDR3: TGTGCCAGCAGTTTATCCGGGACAGGGCTTTCCTACGAGCAGTACTTC. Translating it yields CASSLSGTGLSYEQYF.

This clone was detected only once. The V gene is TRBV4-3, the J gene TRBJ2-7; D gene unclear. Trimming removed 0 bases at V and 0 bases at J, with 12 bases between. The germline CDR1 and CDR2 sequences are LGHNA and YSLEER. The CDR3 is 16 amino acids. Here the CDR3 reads CASSQESGGYSYEQYF. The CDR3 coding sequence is TGCGCCAGCAGCCAAGAATCGGGCGGATACTCCTACGAGCAGTACTTC.